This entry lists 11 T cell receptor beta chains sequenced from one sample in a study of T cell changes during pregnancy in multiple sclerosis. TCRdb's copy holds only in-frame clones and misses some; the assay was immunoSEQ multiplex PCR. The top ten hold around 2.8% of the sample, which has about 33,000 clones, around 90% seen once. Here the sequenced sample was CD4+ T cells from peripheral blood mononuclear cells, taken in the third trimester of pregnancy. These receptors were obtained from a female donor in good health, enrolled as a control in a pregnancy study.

CDR3 DNA: TGTGCCAGCAGCATCCGGACTAGCGAGAACACCGGGGAGCTGTTTTTT. Translated, it gives CASSIRTSENTGELFF. This chain connects TRBV5-4 to TRBJ2-2; 9 bases line up with TRBD2. The germline V gene has CDR1 SGHNT and CDR2 YYREEE (reference sequence). With 4 bases clipped from V and 1 base from J, the junction kept 5 bases outside the gene matches. The CDR3 has 16 amino acids.

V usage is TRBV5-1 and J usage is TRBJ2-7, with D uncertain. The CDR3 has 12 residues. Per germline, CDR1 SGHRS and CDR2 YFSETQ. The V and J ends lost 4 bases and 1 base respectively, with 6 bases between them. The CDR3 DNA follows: TGCGCCAGCAGCAACAGTTCCTACGAGCAGTACTTC. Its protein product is CASSNSSYEQYF.

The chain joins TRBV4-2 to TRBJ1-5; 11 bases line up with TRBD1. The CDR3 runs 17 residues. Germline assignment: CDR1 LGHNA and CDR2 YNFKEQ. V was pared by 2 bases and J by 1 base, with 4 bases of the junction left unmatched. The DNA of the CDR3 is TGTGCCAGCAGCCAACTAGGGACAGGGGGAAGCAATCAGCCCCAGCATTTT. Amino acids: CASSQLGTGGSNQPQHF.

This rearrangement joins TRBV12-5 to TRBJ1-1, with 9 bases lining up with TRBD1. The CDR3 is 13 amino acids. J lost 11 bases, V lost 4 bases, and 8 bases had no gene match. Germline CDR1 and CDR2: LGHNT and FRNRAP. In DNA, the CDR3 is TGTGCTAGTGGTTCCTCGGGACAGGGACGGGCTTTCTTT. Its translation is CASGSSGQGRAFF.

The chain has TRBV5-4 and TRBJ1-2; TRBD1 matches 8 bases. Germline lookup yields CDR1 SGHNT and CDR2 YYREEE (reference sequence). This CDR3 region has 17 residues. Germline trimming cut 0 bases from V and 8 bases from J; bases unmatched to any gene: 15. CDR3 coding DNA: TGTGCCAGCAGCTTGGAGGTCAGGGGGCGCCCGGGCTACGGCTACACCTTC. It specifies CASSLEVRGRPGYGYTF.

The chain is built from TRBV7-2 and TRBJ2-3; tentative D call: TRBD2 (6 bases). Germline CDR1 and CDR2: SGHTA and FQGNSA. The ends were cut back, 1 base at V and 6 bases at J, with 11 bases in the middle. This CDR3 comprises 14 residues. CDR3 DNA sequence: TGTGCCAGCAGCTTAGGTGGGGGGAGGGATACGCAGTATTTT. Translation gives CASSLGGGRDTQYF.

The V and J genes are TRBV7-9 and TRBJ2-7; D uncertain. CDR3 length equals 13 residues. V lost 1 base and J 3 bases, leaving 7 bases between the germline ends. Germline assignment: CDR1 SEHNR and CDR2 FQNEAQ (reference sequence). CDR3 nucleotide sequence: TGTGCCAGCAGCTTAGAGAGGAACTACGAGCAGTACTTC. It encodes CASSLERNYEQYF. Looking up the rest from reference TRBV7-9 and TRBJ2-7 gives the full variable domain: DTGVSQNPRHKITKRGQNVTFRCDPISEHNRLYWYRQTLGQGPEFLTYFQNEAQLEKSRLLSDRFSAERPKGSFSTLEIQRTEQGDSAMYLCASSLERNYEQYFGPGTRLTVT.

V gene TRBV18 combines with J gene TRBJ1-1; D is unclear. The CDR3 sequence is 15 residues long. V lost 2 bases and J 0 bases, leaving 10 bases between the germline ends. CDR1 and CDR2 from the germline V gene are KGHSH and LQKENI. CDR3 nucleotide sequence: TGTGCCAGCTCACCAATTGCGGAACTGAACACTGAAGCTTTCTTT. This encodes CASSPIAELNTEAFF. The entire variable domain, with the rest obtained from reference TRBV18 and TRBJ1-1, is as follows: NAGVMQNPRHLVRRRGQEARLRCSPMKGHSHVYWYRQLPEEGLKFMVYLQKENIIDESGMPKERFSAEFPKEGPSILRIQQVVRGDSAAYFCASSPIAELNTEAFFGQGTRLTVV.

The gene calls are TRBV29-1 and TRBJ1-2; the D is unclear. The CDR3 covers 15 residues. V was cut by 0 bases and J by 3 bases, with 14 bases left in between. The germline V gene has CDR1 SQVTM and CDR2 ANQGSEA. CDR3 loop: CSVEDRRGFHYGYTF. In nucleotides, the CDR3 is TGCAGCGTTGAAGACCGAAGAGGGTTCCACTATGGCTACACCTTC.

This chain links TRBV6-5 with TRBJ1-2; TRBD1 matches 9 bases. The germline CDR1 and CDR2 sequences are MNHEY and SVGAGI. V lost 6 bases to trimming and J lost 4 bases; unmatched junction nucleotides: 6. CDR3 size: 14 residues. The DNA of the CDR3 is TGTGCCAGCAGGAACAGGGGGCGCGGCTATGGCTACACCTTC. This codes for CASRNRGRGYGYTF.

CDR3 loop: CASSMAPGQGVTGELFF. In DNA form, the CDR3 reads TGTGCCAGCAGCATGGCTCCGGGACAGGGTGTTACCGGGGAGCTGTTTTTT. The gene calls are TRBV5-4 and TRBJ2-2, with TRBD1 matching 9 bases. From germline, CDR1 is SGHNT and CDR2 YYREEE (reference sequence). J was trimmed by 5 bases and V by 4 bases; bases with no gene match: 12. This CDR3 comprises 17 residues.